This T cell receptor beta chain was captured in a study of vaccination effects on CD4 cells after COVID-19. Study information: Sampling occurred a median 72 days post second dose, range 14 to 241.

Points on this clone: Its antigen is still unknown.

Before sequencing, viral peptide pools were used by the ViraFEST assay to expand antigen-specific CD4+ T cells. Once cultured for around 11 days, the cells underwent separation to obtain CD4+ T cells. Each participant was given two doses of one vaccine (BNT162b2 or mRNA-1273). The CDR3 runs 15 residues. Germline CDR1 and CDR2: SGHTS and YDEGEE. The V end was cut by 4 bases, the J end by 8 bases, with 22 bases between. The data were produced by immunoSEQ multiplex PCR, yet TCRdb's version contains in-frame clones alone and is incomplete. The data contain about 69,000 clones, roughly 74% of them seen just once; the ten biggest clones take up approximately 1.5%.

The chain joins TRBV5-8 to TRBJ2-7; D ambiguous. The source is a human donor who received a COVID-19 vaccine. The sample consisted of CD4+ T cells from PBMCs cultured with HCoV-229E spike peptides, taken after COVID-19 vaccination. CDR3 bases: TGTGCCAGCAGCATCGAACCCCGGGCCCAAATTAAGCAGTACGTC. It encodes CASSIEPRAQIKQYV.